This TCR beta chain is drawn from a study of cytomegalovirus exposure and HLA in healthy donors. Study at large: About 85 million unique TCR sequences came from HLA-typed donors in an early release. Regarding the study as a whole: Researchers catalogued roughly 170 TCR beta chains as cytomegalovirus-associated. Among CMV-associated TCR beta chains, most appeared HLA-restricted in a later analysis. In an earlier analysis, in some 500 donors, most V segments appeared productive either ~87% or ~30% of the time.

Points on this clone: Antigen: not known.

The CDR3 is 16 amino acids. Germline V lookup: CDR1 LNHDA, CDR2 SQIVND (reference sequence). V lost 5 bases and J lost 3, with 19 bases in between. Researchers ran the PCR with 60 Vbeta and 13 Jbeta primers. Sequencing was performed with immunoSEQ multiplex PCR; in TCRdb, only in-frame clones are kept and a portion is missing. The sample has approximately 150,000 clones. The chain carries TRBV19 and TRBJ1-1, with D possibly being TRBD1 (6 bases). Sequences were obtained from PBMCs. The clonotype comes from a male donor in good health and CMV-seronegative. This CDR3 reads CASSYRFRQVDTEAFF. The CDR3 bases are TGTGCCAGTAGTTACCGTTTTCGACAGGTGGACACTGAAGCTTTCTTT. The variable domain in full, with the rest retrieved from reference TRBV19 and TRBJ1-1, is DGGITQSPKYLFRKEGQNVTLSCEQNLNHDAMYWYRQDPGQGLRLIYYSQIVNDFQKGDIAEGYSVSREKKESFPLTVTSAQKNPTAFYLCASSYRFRQVDTEAFFGQGTRLTVV.